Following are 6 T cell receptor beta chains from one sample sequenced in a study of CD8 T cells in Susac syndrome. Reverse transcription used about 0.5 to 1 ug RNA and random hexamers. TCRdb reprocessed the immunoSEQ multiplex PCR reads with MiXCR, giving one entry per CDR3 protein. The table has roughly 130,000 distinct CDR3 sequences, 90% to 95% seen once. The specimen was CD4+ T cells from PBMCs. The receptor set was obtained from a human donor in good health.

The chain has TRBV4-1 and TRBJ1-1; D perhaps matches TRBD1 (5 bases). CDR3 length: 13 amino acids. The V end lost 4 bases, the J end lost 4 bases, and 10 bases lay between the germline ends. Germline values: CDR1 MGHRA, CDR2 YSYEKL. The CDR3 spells CASSPTGITEAFF. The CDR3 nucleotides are TGCGCCAGCAGCCCCACAGGAATCACTGAAGCTTTCTTT.

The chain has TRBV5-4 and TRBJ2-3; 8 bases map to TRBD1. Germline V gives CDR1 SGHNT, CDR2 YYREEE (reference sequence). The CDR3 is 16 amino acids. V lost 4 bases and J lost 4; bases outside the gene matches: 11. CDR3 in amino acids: CASSRGTNRGADTQYF. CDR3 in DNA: TGTGCCAGCAGCCGGGGGACCAACAGGGGGGCAGATACGCAGTATTTT.

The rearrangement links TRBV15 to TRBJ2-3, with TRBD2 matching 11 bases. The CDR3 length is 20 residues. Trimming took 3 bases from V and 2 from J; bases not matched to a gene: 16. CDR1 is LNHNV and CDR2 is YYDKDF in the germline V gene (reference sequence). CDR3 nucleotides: TGTGCCACCAGCAGGGGCTCGGGACTAGCGGTACGGGGTCACACAGATACGCAGTATTTT. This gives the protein CATSRGSGLAVRGHTDTQYF. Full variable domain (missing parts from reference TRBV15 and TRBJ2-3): DAMVIQNPRYQVTQFGKPVTLSCSQTLNHNVMYWYQQKSSQAPKLLFHYYDKDFNNEADTPDNFQSRRPNTSFCFLDIRSPGLGDTAMYLCATSRGSGLAVRGHTDTQYFGPGTRLTVL.

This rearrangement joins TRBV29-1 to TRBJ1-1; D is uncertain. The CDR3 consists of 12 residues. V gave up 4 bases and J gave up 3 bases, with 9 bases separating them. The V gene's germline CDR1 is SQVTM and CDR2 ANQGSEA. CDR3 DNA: TGCAGCGTTGGAAACACATACACTGAAGCTTTCTTT. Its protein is CSVGNTYTEAFF.

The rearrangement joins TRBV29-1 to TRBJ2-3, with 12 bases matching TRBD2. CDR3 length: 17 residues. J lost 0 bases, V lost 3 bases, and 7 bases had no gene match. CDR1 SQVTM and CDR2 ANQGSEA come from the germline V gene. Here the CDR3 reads CSVEGLAGGPSTDTQYF. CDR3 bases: TGCAGCGTTGAGGGGCTAGCGGGAGGGCCGAGCACAGATACGCAGTATTTT.

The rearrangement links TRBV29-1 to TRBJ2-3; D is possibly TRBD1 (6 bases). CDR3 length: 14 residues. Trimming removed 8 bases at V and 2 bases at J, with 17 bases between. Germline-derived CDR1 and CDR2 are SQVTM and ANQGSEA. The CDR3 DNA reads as TGCAGCATCAGGGTCGGACAGAACACAGATACGCAGTATTTT. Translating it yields CSIRVGQNTDTQYF.